The text below deals with one TCR beta chain. Its antigen is not known. The time point here: cycle 4 day 1 (C4D1), after 5 to 7 weeks of nivolumab. With no exception, relapse followed autologous stem cell transplantation in all patients, and brentuximab vedotin exposure varied. Best responses included complete response and partial response; otherwise, the best response was progressive disease. Germline lookup yields CDR1 MNHEY and CDR2 SMNVEV (reference sequence). Between the trimmed V and J ends, which lost 2 bases and 5 bases, there was a span of 7 bases. The CDR3 sequence is 14 residues long. The sample comes from a study of PD-1 blockade in classical Hodgkin lymphoma. Study results and limitations: Newly diagnosed patients were said to have less baseline TCR diversity than healthy donors did.

Produced via immunoSEQ multiplex PCR; TCRdb's table is partial and in-frame only. This sample has over 50,000 clones, with roughly 87% found just once. The V gene is TRBV27, the J gene TRBJ1-6, with D unresolved. This clonotype was obtained from a human donor with classical Hodgkin lymphoma. The sample was peripheral blood mononuclear cells (PBMCs), taken before the fourth cycle of nivolumab. The DNA of the CDR3 is TGTGCCAGCAGTTTAACCGCGGATAATTCACCCCTCCACTTT. This gives the protein CASSLTADNSPLHF.